This is a list of T cell receptor beta chains from one sample in a study of PD-L1 blockade in urothelial cancer. Here immunoSEQ multiplex PCR was the method, and the copy in TCRdb shows in-frame clones only, minus some. The sample consists of tens of thousands of clones, 75% to 85% of them appearing once. Sequencing was performed on PBMCs, taken around atezolizumab (anti-PD-L1) treatment. The receptors come from a man between 60 and 75 years old with urothelial cancer. Both conserved end residues are part of each CDR3. A D gene is named only where the DNA matches it firmly. Clone size is shown for a subset of rows, as once, few, many or a class of expanded clone.

clone size	D gene	V gene	J gene	CDR3 DNA	CDR3 protein
-	TRBD2	TRBV27	TRBJ2-1	TGTGCCAGCACCCCCGTAGGGGACTACCACAATGAGCAGTTCTTC	CASTPVGDYHNEQFF
-	TRBD2	TRBV5-1	TRBJ2-1	TGCGCCAGCAGCCTGGGAGGGAGCAATGAGCAGTTCTTC	CASSLGGSNEQFF
-	TRBD2	TRBV7-8	TRBJ2-7	TGTGCCAGCAGCTTAGGCCGACTAGCGGGAGAGGGGTACGAGCAGTACTTC	CASSLGRLAGEGYEQYF
-	-	TRBV5-5	TRBJ1-5	TGTGCCAGCAGCTTGGGCGGGGTCGCTCAGCCCCAGCATTTT	CASSLGGVAQPQHF
-	TRBD1	TRBV6-5	TRBJ1-6	TGTGCCAGCAGCCCGACAGGGACCAATTCACCCCTCCACTTT	CASSPTGTNSPLHF
-	-	TRBV7-2	TRBJ2-1	TGTGCCAGCAGCACGGGCCTCGGGAGCTCCTACAATGAGCAGTTCTTC	CASSTGLGSSYNEQFF
once	TRBD1	TRBV6-6	TRBJ2-1	TGTGCCAGCAGCCTTCCGGGACAGGGATTAGGTGAGCAGTTCTTC	CASSLPGQGLGEQFF
-	-	TRBV28	TRBJ1-1	TGTGCCAGCAGATACGGGGCAGGGGTCACTGAAGCTTTCTTT	CASRYGAGVTEAFF
-	-	TRBV4-1	TRBJ2-1	TGCGCCAGCAGCGGTCGGGACAACCGATTCGATGAGCAGTTCTTC	CASSGRDNRFDEQFF
-	-	TRBV2	TRBJ1-1	TGTGCCAGCAGGACAGGTGGGGCCGCTGAAGCTTTCTTT	CASRTGGAAEAFF
few	-	TRBV27	TRBJ2-7	TGTGCCAGCAGTTTGTCCGGGACTGGTCTCTACGAGCAGTACTTC	CASSLSGTGLYEQYF
few	-	TRBV9	TRBJ2-3	TGTGCCAGCAGCGTAGTGTCAGTGGCCACAGATACGCAGTATTTT	CASSVVSVATDTQYF
-	-	TRBV19	TRBJ2-7	TGTGCCAGTAGTACGGCGGGGCTCTCCTCCTACGAGCAGTACTTC	CASSTAGLSSYEQYF
-	-	TRBV2	TRBJ1-5	TGTGCCAGCAGTCAGGACAGTAGCAATCAGCCCCAGCATTTT	CASSQDSSNQPQHF
once	TRBD2	TRBV4-2	TRBJ2-5	TGTGCCAGCAGCCCAAGGAAGGGGACTAGCGGGGCCCAAGAGACCCAGTACTTC	CASSPRKGTSGAQETQYF
-	TRBD1	TRBV5-6	TRBJ2-5	TGTGCCAGCAGCCCCCTGACAGGGAATGACCGGGAGACCCAGTACTTC	CASSPLTGNDRETQYF
-	TRBD1	TRBV5-4	TRBJ1-4	TGTGCCAGCAGCTTATCGACAGGGTCTAATGAAAAACTGTTTTTT	CASSLSTGSNEKLFF
-	-	TRBV6-5	TRBJ2-3	TGTGCCAGCAGTGTTGACAGGACCACAGATACGCAGTATTTT	CASSVDRTTDTQYF
few	-	TRBV5-1	TRBJ2-7	TGCGCCAGCAGCATGAATGGACAGACCTACGAGCAGTACTTC	CASSMNGQTYEQYF
-	-	TRBV5-1	TRBJ2-1	TGCGCCAGCAGCTTGGTCGGGGGAGAATACAATGAGCAGTTCTTC	CASSLVGGEYNEQFF
-	-	TRBV6-5	TRBJ1-3	TGTGCCAGCAGGGCAGGGGACTCTGGAAACACCATATATTTT	CASRAGDSGNTIYF
-	TRBD1	TRBV2	TRBJ1-6	TGTGCCAGCAGTGCTCAGGACAGGGGGATCAGTAATTCACCCCTCCACTTT	CASSAQDRGISNSPLHF
-	-	TRBV14	TRBJ2-7	TGTGCCAGCAGCCCTCCCCTCGGGGACTCAGGAAAGCAGTACTTC	CASSPPLGDSGKQYF
-	-	TRBV27	TRBJ2-1	TGTGCCAGCAGTTCGACCCGGACAGCTAATGAGCAGTTCTTC	CASSSTRTANEQFF
-	TRBD1	TRBV5-1	TRBJ2-4	TGCGCCAGCAGCTTGGACAGGGGAACCAAAAACATTCAGTACTTC	CASSLDRGTKNIQYF
-	TRBD2	TRBV2	TRBJ2-7	TGTGCCAGCAGTCCACAGGCTCTCGCGGGGGGGTCCTACGAGCAGTACTTC	CASSPQALAGGSYEQYF
-	TRBD1	TRBV4-3	TRBJ2-7	TGCGCCAGCAGCCAAGACAGCCAGGGGGCCTACGAGCAGTACTTC	CASSQDSQGAYEQYF
-	TRBD2	TRBV6-5	TRBJ2-1	TGTGCCAGCGGACTAGCGGGGGGAGGGCAGTTCTTC	CASGLAGGGQFF
-	-	TRBV28	TRBJ2-5	TGTGCCAGCACTGGGCAGTCCCTTGGTGACCAGTACTTC	CASTGQSLGDQYF
-	TRBD1	TRBV11-2	TRBJ1-2	TGTGCCAGCAGCTTAGGGGGACAGGGATATGGCTACACCTTC	CASSLGGQGYGYTF
-	TRBD1	TRBV19	TRBJ1-5	TGTGCCAGTAGTGGGGGACAGGGACGTATTGGCAATCAGCCCCAGCATTTT	CASSGGQGRIGNQPQHF
few	-	TRBV5-1	TRBJ2-3	TGCGCCAGCAGCTCCCCGACGGCAGGGGCATTCAATTATACGCAGTATTTT	CASSSPTAGAFNYTQYF
-	-	TRBV9	TRBJ2-5	TGTGCCAGCAGCGCAGGGGTTTCGTCAAAAGAGACCCAGTACTTC	CASSAGVSSKETQYF
-	-	TRBV5-1	TRBJ2-7	TGCGCCAGCAGCTTGGTTGCCGACAGGTCCTTACGGGAGCAGTACTTC	CASSLVADRSLREQYF
-	-	TRBV6-5	TRBJ2-5	TGTGCCAGCAGTTACGGTCGGGGAGGAGAGACCCAGTACTTC	CASSYGRGGETQYF
-	-	TRBV28	TRBJ2-7	TGTGCCAGCAGTTCCCCCGGGGGGCTAGGGTCCTACGAGCAGTACTTC	CASSSPGGLGSYEQYF
-	-	TRBV4-1	TRBJ1-2	TGCGCCAGCAGCCAAGTCGGAGGGTCCCTGGGCTACACCTTC	CASSQVGGSLGYTF
-	TRBD1	TRBV6-6	TRBJ2-7	TGTGCCAGCAGCCCGGGACAGCTCTACGAGCAGTACTTC	CASSPGQLYEQYF
-	-	TRBV2	TRBJ2-7	TGTGCCAGCACATATACCCCCACTTACGAGCAGTACTTC	CASTYTPTYEQYF
-	-	TRBV11-2	TRBJ1-3	TGTGCCAGCAGCCTCCGTTGGCAGTCCTCTGGAAACACCATATATTTT	CASSLRWQSSGNTIYF
-	TRBD2	TRBV5-1	TRBJ2-1	TGCGCCAGCAGCTTGAGGGCTAGCGGGAGGATCTACAATGAGCAGTTCTTC	CASSLRASGRIYNEQFF
-	TRBD2	TRBV19	TRBJ2-3	TGTGCCAGTAGTATAGACAGCGGGAGGGGCCCAGATACGCAGTATTTT	CASSIDSGRGPDTQYF
-	TRBD1	TRBV7-2	TRBJ2-5	TGTGCCAGCAGCATGGACAGGGCTCAAGAGACCCAGTACTTC	CASSMDRAQETQYF
-	TRBD1	TRBV7-2	TRBJ2-1	TGTGCCAGCAGCTTAGGGGACAGGGAATACAATGAGCAGTTCTTC	CASSLGDREYNEQFF
-	-	TRBV27	TRBJ1-2	TGTGCCAGCAGAGATGGGGGCTCTATGGGTAACTATGGCTACACCTTC	CASRDGGSMGNYGYTF
-	-	TRBV5-1	TRBJ1-4	TGCGCCAGCAGCTTGGCGGGAGGGGAAAAACTGTTTTTT	CASSLAGGEKLFF
medium-sized	TRBD1	TRBV27	TRBJ2-5	TGTGCCAGCAGTCCCGGGACAGGGGGCGTGGAGACCCAGTACTTC	CASSPGTGGVETQYF
-	-	TRBV2	TRBJ2-3	TGTGCCAGCACCGTGGACAAATCATACACAGATACGCAGTATTTT	CASTVDKSYTDTQYF
-	-	TRBV28	TRBJ2-7	TGTGCCAGCGGCAGGGGAGAATCCTACGAGCAGTACTTC	CASGRGESYEQYF